This T cell receptor beta chain emerged from a study of T-cell memory formation after mild COVID-19 (dated by TCRdb to the early 2020s). With respect to the entire study: TCR sequence clusters from the two donors were found to be largely donor specific. In two donors, T-cell clones that expanded and contracted after mild COVID-19 were tracked by sequencing TCRalpha and TCRbeta repertoires over time. The cohort was made up of two young adult volunteers, one female and one male, who were previously healthy.

Trimming leaves V shorter by 0 bases and J shorter by 7 bases, with the junction holding 10 bases beyond the gene matches. The CDR3 spans 16 residues, from the cysteine through the phenylalanine. Only the CDR3 DNA is retained, 48 bases long and in frame from the first base. Via the germline V gene (reference sequence), CDR1 is LGHDT and CDR2 YNNKEL. The full study reports these points: Only two mild cases were covered in the study, and larger cohorts including severe cases with pre-infection samples were considered necessary. The detection of some responding clones in pre-infection memory suggests that pre-existing cross-reactive memory T cells joined the SARS-CoV-2 response. Contracting CD4+ clones turned up mainly in the CM and EM memory subsets, whereas EMRA was where CD8+ clones were enriched. The second-wave clones that peaked on day 37 were not confirmed to be SARS-CoV-2 specific. Clones contracting from day 15 to 85 had balanced CD4/CD8 phenotypes, while a second wave expanding from day 15 to 37 was biased towards CD4+.

Turning to this clonotype: Its antigen remains undetermined. Qualities for individual bases were not recorded, and no much larger clone is one base off.

PBMCs were isolated by Ficoll-Paque density gradient centrifugation. TCRdb lists the instrument as Illumina NovaSeq 6000. Using 5'RACE with constant-segment primers, TCRalpha and TCRbeta cDNA libraries were constructed, with sample barcodes and unique molecular identifiers added in the process. RNA was extracted from every sample with Trizol reagent. Libraries were amplified in two PCR steps, with a second sample barcode and Illumina TruSeq adapters added in the second step. The libraries were sequenced on an Illumina NovaSeq using 2 x 150 bp paired-end reads. Per the authors' processing: With migec v1.2.7, reads were demultiplexed and then collapsed into UMI-guided consensus sequences. Using mixcr v2.1.11, the UMI consensuses were aligned to TRA and TRB V and J templates and assembled into clonotypes. Clonotypes were classified as expanded or contracted when called significant by both edgeR and NoisET, with noise models trained on biological replicates. For edgeR calls, a false discovery rate-adjusted p below 0.01 and a log2 fold-change threshold of 1 were applied. As an exploratory analysis of dynamics, max-normalized trajectories of the 1000 most abundant clonotypes were examined with PCA combined with hierarchical clustering. Separately sequenced CD4+ and CD8+ repertoires were used to assign a CD4 or CD8 phenotype to each responding clone. The public sequencing data were trimmed at Q25 with fastp and processed into clonotypes with MiXCR by TCRdb, which kept only in-frame beta chains. Entries are consolidated by CDR3 protein sequence, retaining the most common genes and DNA. TCRdb, rather than the study authors, made the V and J calls. The sample table holds 350,000 or so distinct CDR3 sequences, of which approximately 21% were seen once. Around 13% of the sample lies in the top ten.

The clonotype comes from an adult woman who had mild COVID-19 (a few samples of this study predate the infection). The sample titles of this study are shuffled in the database, so cell type and time point are left out; the donor was told from shared clones. This receptor chain uses TRBV3-1 and TRBJ1-1, with TRBD1 matching 8 junction bases. The sequenced sample was PBMCs or a T cell subset sorted from them (not recorded which). The DNA sequence is given as TGTGCCAGCAGCCAAGAAACCGGGACAGGCCTTCGTGAAGCTTTCTTT. Translated, this is CASSQETGTGLREAFF.